Listed below are T cell receptor beta chains from one sample, sequenced in a study of T cell clonotyping in hematopoietic cell transplantation. Data came from immunoSEQ multiplex PCR; TCRdb stores just in-frame clones and leaves some out. The data show more than 70,000 clones, less than 96% seen once. Specimen: peripheral blood mononuclear cells, collected before stem cell transplant. Every receptor here comes from a woman between 45 and 65 years old with acute myeloid leukemia. Some clones in this sample may be carry-over from other donors' samples. The CDR3 runs from the conserved cysteine through the conserved F or W. The D gene is left open where the match is weak. A clone size is listed for some rows: how often the clone was seen (once, few, many), or a class if it is expanded.

cdr3_nt: TGTGCCAGCAGCTTCGGGCGGAACACTGAAGCTTTCTTT
cdr3_aa: CASSFGRNTEAFF
j_call: TRBJ1-1
d_call: -
v_call: TRBV11-2
clone_size: -

cdr3_nt: TGCGCCAGCAGCCAAGGGGACTTAGCTTCCTACGAGCAGTACTTC
cdr3_aa: CASSQGDLASYEQYF
j_call: TRBJ2-7
d_call: -
v_call: TRBV4-1
clone_size: -

cdr3_nt: TGTGCCTGGACCTCGGCCGGGACGACAGAGTACTTC
cdr3_aa: CAWTSAGTTEYF
j_call: TRBJ2-7
d_call: -
v_call: TRBV30
clone_size: -

cdr3_nt: TGCAGCGTTGTCCCTAGCGGGAGAGGGTACGAGCAGTACTTC
cdr3_aa: CSVVPSGRGYEQYF
j_call: TRBJ2-7
d_call: TRBD2
v_call: TRBV29-1
clone_size: -

cdr3_nt: TGTGCCAGCAGCTTAGCGTGGGGGGCGAGGGCTTTCTTT
cdr3_aa: CASSLAWGARAFF
j_call: TRBJ1-1
d_call: -
v_call: TRBV7-9
clone_size: -

cdr3_nt: TGTGCCAGCAGTCCACAGGGGGCCTTAAAGGACACTGAAGCTTTCTTT
cdr3_aa: CASSPQGALKDTEAFF
j_call: TRBJ1-1
d_call: TRBD1
v_call: TRBV28
clone_size: once

cdr3_nt: TGCGCCAGCTCGGACAGGGTCGAGCAGTACTTC
cdr3_aa: CASSDRVEQYF
j_call: TRBJ2-7
d_call: TRBD1
v_call: TRBV10-2
clone_size: -

cdr3_nt: TGTGCCAGTGATTCCGGGACAGTGAACACTGAAGCTTTCTTT
cdr3_aa: CASDSGTVNTEAFF
j_call: TRBJ1-1
d_call: TRBD1
v_call: TRBV19
clone_size: once

cdr3_nt: TGTGCCAGCATCGTTGCCACTGAAGCTTTCTTT
cdr3_aa: CASIVATEAFF
j_call: TRBJ1-1
d_call: -
v_call: TRBV28
clone_size: -

cdr3_nt: TGTGCCACCACGATTGACGGAACCTCTGGGGCCAACGTCCTGACTTTC
cdr3_aa: CATTIDGTSGANVLTF
j_call: TRBJ2-6
d_call: -
v_call: TRBV28
clone_size: -

cdr3_nt: TGTGCCAGCAGCTGGGACAGGGTCACTGAAGCTTTCTTT
cdr3_aa: CASSWDRVTEAFF
j_call: TRBJ1-1
d_call: TRBD1
v_call: TRBV6-6
clone_size: -

cdr3_nt: TGCGCCAGCAGCCAAGGGACAGGGGGTGACTTTCCTTCCAGCGGGGAGCTGTTTTTT
cdr3_aa: CASSQGTGGDFPSSGELFF
j_call: TRBJ2-2
d_call: TRBD1
v_call: TRBV4-1
clone_size: -

cdr3_nt: TGCGCCAGCAGCTTGGAGTGGGACAGCTACTATGGCTACACCTTC
cdr3_aa: CASSLEWDSYYGYTF
j_call: TRBJ1-2
d_call: TRBD1
v_call: TRBV5-1
clone_size: -

cdr3_nt: TGTGCCAGCAGTATCCCCTGGACAGGGGGCAAAGAGCAGTACTTC
cdr3_aa: CASSIPWTGGKEQYF
j_call: TRBJ2-7
d_call: TRBD1
v_call: TRBV28
clone_size: -

cdr3_nt: TGTGCCAGTAGACGGGGGGCCCACGAGCAGTACTTC
cdr3_aa: CASRRGAHEQYF
j_call: TRBJ2-7
d_call: -
v_call: TRBV19
clone_size: once

cdr3_nt: TGTGCCTGGACACACGGAAGCAATCAGCCCCAGCATTTT
cdr3_aa: CAWTHGSNQPQHF
j_call: TRBJ1-5
d_call: -
v_call: TRBV30
clone_size: -

cdr3_nt: TGTGCCAGTAGTAGCGACAGGGAGGGTAGGGCTTTCTTT
cdr3_aa: CASSSDREGRAFF
j_call: TRBJ1-1
d_call: TRBD1
v_call: TRBV19
clone_size: -

cdr3_nt: TGTGCCAGCAGCCAAGGACCGGAGCCTTACTACGAGCAGTACTTC
cdr3_aa: CASSQGPEPYYEQYF
j_call: TRBJ2-7
d_call: -
v_call: TRBV4-2
clone_size: -

cdr3_nt: TGCATCCAGGGGCAAAAACCAGGAAACACCATATATTTT
cdr3_aa: CIQGQKPGNTIYF
j_call: TRBJ1-3
d_call: -
v_call: TRBV29-1
clone_size: -

cdr3_nt: TGCGCCAGCAGCTTGGATTGGGGACAGGGGGACGGGGAGCAGTACTTC
cdr3_aa: CASSLDWGQGDGEQYF
j_call: TRBJ2-7
d_call: TRBD1
v_call: TRBV5-1
clone_size: -

cdr3_nt: TGCAGCGTTGTAGCAGGGGGCGGCGGCTACACCTTC
cdr3_aa: CSVVAGGGGYTF
j_call: TRBJ1-2
d_call: TRBD1
v_call: TRBV29-1
clone_size: -

cdr3_nt: TGTGCCAGCAGCGGCACAGGTAATGGCTACACCTTC
cdr3_aa: CASSGTGNGYTF
j_call: TRBJ1-2
d_call: -
v_call: TRBV9
clone_size: once

cdr3_nt: TGTGCCAGCACCTTCAGACAGGGGCCTGGAAACACCATATATTTT
cdr3_aa: CASTFRQGPGNTIYF
j_call: TRBJ1-3
d_call: TRBD1
v_call: TRBV6-5
clone_size: -

cdr3_nt: TGTGCCAGTAGTATTTTTGGACCGAACACTGAAGCTTTCTTT
cdr3_aa: CASSIFGPNTEAFF
j_call: TRBJ1-1
d_call: -
v_call: TRBV19
clone_size: -

cdr3_nt: TGTGCCAGCAGGATCCTAGTAGCCGAGACCCAGTACTTC
cdr3_aa: CASRILVAETQYF
j_call: TRBJ2-5
d_call: -
v_call: TRBV2
clone_size: -

cdr3_nt: TGCGCCAGCAGCTTGGGACTGGGATCCCACAATGAGCAGTTCTTC
cdr3_aa: CASSLGLGSHNEQFF
j_call: TRBJ2-1
d_call: -
v_call: TRBV5-1
clone_size: -

cdr3_nt: TGCAGTGCTTCGTGGACGGGAGAGCAGTACTTC
cdr3_aa: CSASWTGEQYF
j_call: TRBJ2-7
d_call: -
v_call: TRBV20-1
clone_size: -

cdr3_nt: TGTGCCAGCAGTTCCTCTAGCGGGGGACCCTACGAGCAGTACTTC
cdr3_aa: CASSSSSGGPYEQYF
j_call: TRBJ2-7
d_call: TRBD2
v_call: TRBV6-5
clone_size: -

cdr3_nt: TGCGCCAGCAGCTTGAGCCTAGCGGGAGACACAGATACGCAGTATTTT
cdr3_aa: CASSLSLAGDTDTQYF
j_call: TRBJ2-3
d_call: TRBD2
v_call: TRBV5-1
clone_size: -

cdr3_nt: TGTGCCTGGAGTAATGGGGGGAACACTGAAGCTTTCTTT
cdr3_aa: CAWSNGGNTEAFF
j_call: TRBJ1-1
d_call: -
v_call: TRBV30
clone_size: -

cdr3_nt: TGTGCCAGCAGCCAAGAACACAGGAGCAATGAAAAACTGTTTTTT
cdr3_aa: CASSQEHRSNEKLFF
j_call: TRBJ1-4
d_call: -
v_call: TRBV14
clone_size: -

cdr3_nt: TGTGCCAGCAGCCAAGATCTCTCCGGCTACGAGCAGTACTTC
cdr3_aa: CASSQDLSGYEQYF
j_call: TRBJ2-7
d_call: -
v_call: TRBV4-2
clone_size: -

cdr3_nt: TGTGCCTGGAGTGTACGAGGGACAAGGAGGGAGACCCAGTACTTC
cdr3_aa: CAWSVRGTRRETQYF
j_call: TRBJ2-5
d_call: -
v_call: TRBV30
clone_size: -

cdr3_nt: TGTGCCAGCAGTTACTCCGACAGGGACGGTAATGGCTACACCTTC
cdr3_aa: CASSYSDRDGNGYTF
j_call: TRBJ1-2
d_call: TRBD1
v_call: TRBV6-5
clone_size: once

cdr3_nt: TGCGCCAGCAGCTTGGTAACCAACACAGATACGCAGTATTTT
cdr3_aa: CASSLVTNTDTQYF
j_call: TRBJ2-3
d_call: -
v_call: TRBV5-1
clone_size: -

cdr3_nt: TGCGCCAGCAGCCAAAATCCGGACGCAGGCACAGATACGCAGTATTTT
cdr3_aa: CASSQNPDAGTDTQYF
j_call: TRBJ2-3
d_call: -
v_call: TRBV5-1
clone_size: -

cdr3_nt: TGTGCCAGCAGCTTAGTTGTGAGAAGGAACACTGAAGCTTTCTTT
cdr3_aa: CASSLVVRRNTEAFF
j_call: TRBJ1-1
d_call: -
v_call: TRBV7-2
clone_size: -

cdr3_nt: TGTGCCAGCAGTTACGGTGACGCAAGCTCCTACGAGCAGTACTTC
cdr3_aa: CASSYGDASSYEQYF
j_call: TRBJ2-7
d_call: -
v_call: TRBV6-5
clone_size: -

cdr3_nt: TGTGCCAGCAGACCTAACAGGGGGACTGAAGCTTTCTTT
cdr3_aa: CASRPNRGTEAFF
j_call: TRBJ1-1
d_call: TRBD1
v_call: TRBV11-2
clone_size: -

cdr3_nt: TGTGCTAGCAGCCCAGGGATAGCCAAAAGTTCAGATACGCAGTATTTT
cdr3_aa: CASSPGIAKSSDTQYF
j_call: TRBJ2-3
d_call: -
v_call: TRBV7-7
clone_size: -

cdr3_nt: TGTGCCAGCAGCTCCAGGACAGAGGTTAACGGGGAGCTGTTTTTT
cdr3_aa: CASSSRTEVNGELFF
j_call: TRBJ2-2
d_call: -
v_call: TRBV11-3
clone_size: -

cdr3_nt: TGTGCCACCAAGATCCGGGATCAGCCCCAGCATTTT
cdr3_aa: CATKIRDQPQHF
j_call: TRBJ1-5
d_call: -
v_call: TRBV6-1
clone_size: -

cdr3_nt: TGTGCCAGCAGCTCGCCCGACAGGCAGAACTACGAGCAGTACTTC
cdr3_aa: CASSSPDRQNYEQYF
j_call: TRBJ2-7
d_call: -
v_call: TRBV5-4
clone_size: -

cdr3_nt: TGTGCCAGCAGCTTAGTCTCCGGGGAGCTCGGGGAGCAGTACTTC
cdr3_aa: CASSLVSGELGEQYF
j_call: TRBJ2-7
d_call: -
v_call: TRBV7-2
clone_size: -

cdr3_nt: TGTGCCATCAGCAACAACTACGAGCAGTACTTC
cdr3_aa: CAISNNYEQYF
j_call: TRBJ2-7
d_call: -
v_call: TRBV10-3
clone_size: once

cdr3_nt: TGTGCCAGCAGCTTAGATACAGGGCGGCATGAAAAACTGTTTTTT
cdr3_aa: CASSLDTGRHEKLFF
j_call: TRBJ1-4
d_call: -
v_call: TRBV11-2
clone_size: -

cdr3_nt: TGTGCCAGCAGCTTGGATACGAGGGCCGCCCAAGAGACCCAGTACTTC
cdr3_aa: CASSLDTRAAQETQYF
j_call: TRBJ2-5
d_call: -
v_call: TRBV5-4
clone_size: -